The 28 T cell receptor beta chains below all came from one sample that was sequenced in a study of T cells after posttransplantation cyclophosphamide (dated by TCRdb to the mid-2010s). The protocol used for the library was the immunoSEQ multiplex PCR assay. The source is immuneACCESS, and TCRdb retained only in-frame sequences with V and J called. Part of the clones is not carried over; for the studies checked, unresolved V genes explain less than half of this, and the remainder is unexplained. This sample holds about 37,000 clones in total, without any singletons. Over 5.5% of the sample goes to the ten largest clones. The sample taken for sequencing was PBMCs. These receptors came from a man aged 30 to 45 in good health and a related stem cell transplant donor.

This clone occurred many times. The CDR3 region has the DNA TGTGCCAGCTCACCCCAGGGTTACACTGAAGCTTTCTTT. The encoded protein is CASSPQGYTEAFF. The V gene is TRBV18, the J gene TRBJ1-1, with D possibly TRBD1 on 5 matching bases. CDR1 KGHSH and CDR2 LQKENI come from the germline V gene. Trimming pared 3 bases from V and 3 bases from J, leaving 8 bases between. The CDR3 totals 13 residues. Together with reference TRBV18 and TRBJ1-1, the CDR3 gives the full variable domain: NAGVMQNPRHLVRRRGQEARLRCSPMKGHSHVYWYRQLPEEGLKFMVYLQKENIIDESGMPKERFSAEFPKEGPSILRIQQVVRGDSAAYFCASSPQGYTEAFFGQGTRLTVV.

This clone was picked up a small number of times. The chain uses TRBV4-2 and TRBJ2-7; 7 bases line up with TRBD1. The CDR3 runs to 14 residues. Trimming at V came to 2 bases and at J to 2 bases, leaving 3 bases not matched to a gene. Germline-derived CDR1 and CDR2 are LGHNA and YNFKEQ. The chain's CDR3 is CASSQRQGPYEQYF. CDR3 DNA: TGTGCCAGCAGCCAAAGACAGGGCCCCTACGAGCAGTACTTC.

This clone was seen repeatedly, ten times or more. The chain links TRBV7-9 to TRBJ2-3; 9 nucleotides line up with TRBD1. With 4 bases clipped from V and 5 bases from J, the junction kept 7 bases outside the gene matches. The CDR3 spans 15 residues. The germline V gene has CDR1 SEHNR and CDR2 FQNEAQ (reference sequence). This CDR3 reads CASSYLTGGKDTQYF. The CDR3 coding sequence is TGTGCCAGCAGCTACTTGACAGGGGGGAAAGATACGCAGTATTTT. Full variable domain (missing parts from reference TRBV7-9 and TRBJ2-3): DTGVSQNPRHKITKRGQNVTFRCDPISEHNRLYWYRQTLGQGPEFLTYFQNEAQLEKSRLLSDRFSAERPKGSFSTLEIQRTEQGDSAMYLCASSYLTGGKDTQYFGPGTRLTVL.

This clone was detected ten times or more. The chain joins TRBV19 to TRBJ2-5; TRBD2 matches at 10 bases. CDR1 and CDR2 (germline): LNHDA, SQIVND (reference sequence). J gave up 1 base and V 7 bases, and 3 bases lay outside the gene matches. The CDR3 covers 14 residues. CDR3 sequence: CASTASGGQETQYF. CDR3 nucleotides: TGTGCCAGTACGGCTAGCGGGGGCCAAGAGACCCAGTACTTC.

This clone was recorded many times. V is TRBV5-4 and J is TRBJ1-2, with D possibly matching TRBD1 (5 bases). CDR1 and CDR2 from the germline V gene are SGHNT and YYREEE (reference sequence). The CDR3 totals 13 residues. Trimming cost V 7 bases and J 2 bases, with 12 bases left between them. CDR3 coding DNA: TGTGCCAGCCGGGACGGGGGGAACTATGGCTACACCTTC. Residues: CASRDGGNYGYTF.

This clone was counted many times. CDR3: CASKPLTSASTDTQYF. In DNA, the CDR3 is TGTGCCAGCAAACCCCTGACTAGCGCGAGCACAGATACGCAGTATTTT. This chain connects TRBV6-2 or TRBV6-3 to TRBJ2-3; TRBD2 matches 8 bases. CDR1 and CDR2 from the germline V gene are MNHEY and SVGEGT. Unmatched junction bases numbered 9, after V lost 7 bases and J lost 0 bases. CDR3 length: 16 amino acids.

At least ten counts were recorded for this clone. The chain employs TRBV15 and TRBJ2-1; weak D call: TRBD1 (5 bases). CDR3 length: 16 amino acids. V was pared by 0 bases and J by 5 bases, with 14 bases between. CDR1 and CDR2 from the germline V gene are LNHNV and YYDKDF (reference sequence). The CDR3 is CATSREDSRRDNEQFF. CDR3 DNA sequence: TGTGCCACCAGCAGAGAAGACAGTCGAAGGGACAATGAGCAGTTCTTC. Full variable domain (remainder filled in from reference TRBV15 and TRBJ2-1): DAMVIQNPRYQVTQFGKPVTLSCSQTLNHNVMYWYQQKSSQAPKLLFHYYDKDFNNEADTPDNFQSRRPNTSFCFLDIRSPGLGDTAMYLCATSREDSRRDNEQFFGPGTRLTVL.

This clone has ten or more counts. The chain joins TRBV5-1 to TRBJ2-1; no firm D call. Trimming removed 0 bases at V and 8 bases at J, with 6 bases between. Germline V gene lookup returns CDR1 SGHRS and CDR2 YFSETQ. The CDR3 sequence is 12 residues long. CDR3 in DNA: TGCGCCAGCAGCTTGGATGGCTATGAGCAGTTCTTC. Translated, it gives CASSLDGYEQFF.

The chain is built from TRBV5-1 and TRBJ1-4, with 8 bases identical to TRBD1. Losses at the gene ends were 4 bases for V and 5 bases for J; bases not matched to a gene: 1. Per germline, CDR1 SGHRS and CDR2 YFSETQ. CDR3 length equals 13 residues. CDR3 protein: CASSRQGNEKLFF. The CDR3 DNA sequence: TGCGCCAGCAGCCGACAGGGGAATGAAAAACTGTTTTTT.

This clone has at least ten counts. The V gene is TRBV7-9, the J gene TRBJ1-2; 10 nucleotides match TRBD1. The CDR3 covers 15 residues. Trimming removed 1 base from V and 3 bases from J; junction bases left unmatched: 2. Per germline, CDR1 SEHNR and CDR2 FQNEAQ (reference sequence). CDR3 nucleotides: TGTGCCAGCAGCTTAGAGACAGGGGGCGACTATGGCTACACCTTC. Its translation is CASSLETGGDYGYTF.

Many counts were recorded for this clone. The chain employs TRBV19 and TRBJ1-2, with 9 bases identical to TRBD1. CDR1 is LNHDA and CDR2 is SQIVND in the germline V gene (reference sequence). The CDR3 is 16 amino acids. V was pared by 9 bases and J by 0 bases, with 11 bases of the junction left unmatched. CDR3 coding DNA: TGTGCCAGCGAAGCGCGGGACAGGGCGGCTAACTATGGCTACACCTTC. The encoded protein is CASEARDRAANYGYTF. Complete variable domain (other parts from reference TRBV19 and TRBJ1-2): DGGITQSPKYLFRKEGQNVTLSCEQNLNHDAMYWYRQDPGQGLRLIYYSQIVNDFQKGDIAEGYSVSREKKESFPLTVTSAQKNPTAFYLCASEARDRAANYGYTFGSGTRLTVV.

This clone was recorded at least ten times. The J gene is TRBJ2-3, the V gene TRBV10-3; 10 bases fit TRBD2. Per the germline V gene, CDR1 is ENHRY and CDR2 is SYGVKD. J lost 8 bases, V lost 3 bases, and 11 bases had no gene match. This CDR3 region has 16 residues. The DNA for the CDR3 is TGTGCCATCAGTGATCTAGCGGGGGAACGTGTTACTACGCAGTATTTT. The encoded protein is CAISDLAGERVTTQYF.

This clone was recorded at least ten times. J is TRBJ1-2 and V is TRBV12-3 or TRBV12-4, with 8 bases that match TRBD1. The CDR3 totals 15 residues. The V segment lost 5 bases and the J segment 8 bases; nucleotides outside the gene matches: 13. The CDR3 nucleotides read TGTGCCAGCAGTCAGACAGGGGAGTGGTTCGACGGCTACACCTTC. As protein: CASSQTGEWFDGYTF.

This clone has at least ten counts. This sequence joins TRBV11-2 and TRBJ1-1, with 7 positions matching TRBD1. The CDR3 is made up of 15 amino acids. V gave up 5 bases and J gave up 4 bases; unmatched junction bases: 10. From germline, CDR1 is SGHAT and CDR2 FQNNGV. CDR3: CASSDTTGVGTEAFF. CDR3 DNA: TGTGCCAGCAGCGATACAACAGGGGTCGGCACTGAAGCTTTCTTT.

In its sample, this clone was seen many times. This chain joins TRBV19 and TRBJ2-1, with 8 bases aligning to TRBD1. The CDR3 consists of 17 residues. Trimming took 4 bases from V and 4 from J; bases not matched to a gene: 12. CDR1 is LNHDA and CDR2 is SQIVND in the germline V gene (reference sequence). CDR3 loop: CASSRNRQGIPYNEQFF. DNA of the CDR3: TGTGCCAGTAGTAGAAACCGACAGGGGATCCCTTACAATGAGCAGTTCTTC.

A few counts support this clone. This rearrangement joins TRBV6-5 to TRBJ2-5, with a possible D match to TRBD1 (5 bases). V was pared by 4 bases and J by 4 bases, with 10 bases between. CDR3 size: 13 residues. Germline CDR1 reads MNHEY; CDR2 reads SVGAGI. The CDR3 loop reads CASSFERGETQYF. CDR3 bases: TGTGCCAGCAGTTTTGAAAGGGGAGAGACCCAGTACTTC.

Many counts were recorded for this clone. The CDR3 loop is CASSPGLESYNEQFF. The CDR3 nucleotides are TGTGCCAGCAGCCCGGGACTAGAATCCTACAATGAGCAGTTCTTC. This chain uses TRBV11-3 with TRBJ2-1, with 8 bases lining up with TRBD2. CDR3 length: 15 residues. The V and J ends lost 5 bases and 1 base, in that order; junction bases with no gene match: 4. CDR1 is SGHNT, CDR2 YENEEA, per germline. Based on the CDR3 plus reference TRBV11-3 and TRBJ2-1, the full variable domain is EAGVVQSPRYKIIEKKQPVAFWCNPISGHNTLYWYLQNLGQGPELLIRYENEEAVDDSQLPKDRFSAERLKGVDSTLKIQPAELGDSAVYLCASSPGLESYNEQFFGPGTRLTVL.

V gene TRBV29-1 combines with J gene TRBJ1-2, with D tentatively TRBD1 (6 bases). Trimming stripped 1 base from V and 5 bases from J, with 11 bases between. Germline CDR1 and CDR2: SQVTM and ANQGSEA. This CDR3 is 13 amino acids long. The CDR3 loop reads CSVEVRRGYGYTF. CDR3 nucleotide sequence: TGCAGCGTTGAAGTGCGCAGGGGATATGGCTACACCTTC. The whole variable domain, remainder taken from reference TRBV29-1 and TRBJ1-2, is SAVISQKPSRDICQRGTSLTIQCQVDSQVTMMFWYRQQPGQSLTLIATANQGSEATYESGFVIDKFPISRPNLTFSTLTVSNMSPEDSSIYLCSVEVRRGYGYTFGSGTRLTVV.

This clone occurred many times. The rearrangement links TRBV14 to TRBJ1-3, with a weak D call TRBD1 (5 bases). The V and J ends lost 3 bases and 3 bases respectively, with 9 bases between them. Germline lookup yields CDR1 SGHDN and CDR2 FVKESK. There are 14 residues in the CDR3. The CDR3 coding sequence is TGTGCCAGCAGCCACAGGGTACTTGGAAACACCATATATTTT. This gives the protein CASSHRVLGNTIYF.

At least ten counts were recorded for this clone. This chain uses TRBV5-4 with TRBJ2-7; the match to TRBD1 covers 7 bases. The CDR3 length is 17 residues. Per the germline V gene, CDR1 is SGHNT and CDR2 is YYREEE (reference sequence). V trimming: 3 bases; J trimming: 0 bases; junction bases outside the gene matches: 12. The CDR3 nucleotides read TGTGCCAGCAGCTCCCCCGGACAGGCCTTTGCCTCCTACGAGCAGTACTTC. Protein product: CASSSPGQAFASYEQYF. The full variable domain, completed using reference TRBV5-4 and TRBJ2-7, is ETGVTQSPTHLIKTRGQQVTLRCSSQSGHNTVSWYQQALGQGPQFIFQYYREEENGRGNFPPRFSGLQFPNYSSELNVNALELDDSALYLCASSSPGQAFASYEQYFGPGTRLTVT.

This clone was detected ten times or more. This chain uses TRBV7-3 with TRBJ1-1; 8 bases map to TRBD1. The germline CDR1 and CDR2 sequences are SGHTA and FQGTGA. Trimming at V came to 4 bases and at J to 4 bases, leaving 2 bases not matched to a gene. There are 13 residues in the CDR3. CDR3: CASSYRGGTEAFF. CDR3 bases: TGTGCCAGCAGCTACAGGGGGGGCACTGAAGCTTTCTTT. The whole variable domain, remainder taken from reference TRBV7-3 and TRBJ1-1, is GAGVSQTPSNKVTEKGKYVELRCDPISGHTALYWYRQSLGQGPEFLIYFQGTGAADDSGLPNDRFFAVRPEGSVSTLKIQRTERGDSAVYLCASSYRGGTEAFFGQGTRLTVV.

This clone has ten or more counts. V is TRBV7-6 and J is TRBJ2-2, with D maybe TRBD1 (6 bases). The germline gives CDR1 SGHVS, CDR2 FNYEAQ. There are 14 residues in the CDR3. Between the trimmed V and J ends, which lost 7 bases and 2 bases, there was a span of 11 bases. CDR3 bases: TGTGCCAGCACAGGGGTTGGCAACACCGGGGAGCTGTTTTTT. It specifies CASTGVGNTGELFF.

The rearrangement links TRBV28 to TRBJ1-2; no definite D call. The CDR3 is 11 amino acids. CDR1 is MDHEN and CDR2 is SYDVKM in the germline V gene. The V and J ends lost 8 bases and 5 bases respectively, with 9 bases between them. In DNA, the CDR3 is TGTGCCAGCCGGACTGAATATGGCTACACCTTC. It specifies CASRTEYGYTF.

This clone was recorded at least ten times. The chain links TRBV6-7 to TRBJ1-3, with D possibly matching TRBD1 (5 bases). TRBV6-7 is an open reading frame whose function is uncertain. The CDR3 is 15 amino acids. V lost 8 bases, J lost 0 bases, and 14 bases lay in between. The CDR3 DNA sequence: TGTGCCAGCCGCGGAGGGGTCCACTCTGGAAACACCATATATTTT. Its protein product is CASRGGVHSGNTIYF.

This clone was seen many times. The chain is built from TRBV18 and TRBJ2-7; TRBD1 matches at 9 bases. The CDR3 extends over 16 amino acids. The trim removed 4 bases at V and 7 bases at J, leaving 14 bases unmatched. Germline loops: CDR1 KGHSH, CDR2 LQKENI. For the CDR3, the DNA is TGTGCCAGCTCACGACCGGTGGGACAGGGTCAGGGGGAGCAGTACTTC. Protein: CASSRPVGQGQGEQYF.

This clone came up a few times. The chain links TRBV11-2 to TRBJ2-7; 8 positions agree with TRBD1. J gave up 2 bases and V 4 bases, and 10 bases lay outside the gene matches. CDR3 length: 16 amino acids. The germline CDR1 and CDR2 sequences are SGHAT and FQNNGV. The CDR3 sequence: CASSSRRTGSTYEQYF. The CDR3 coding sequence is TGTGCCAGCAGCTCTAGGAGGACAGGGTCCACCTACGAGCAGTACTTC. Full variable domain (remainder filled in from reference TRBV11-2 and TRBJ2-7): EAGVAQSPRYKIIEKRQSVAFWCNPISGHATLYWYQQILGQGPKLLIQFQNNGVVDDSQLPKDRFSAERLKGVDSTLKIQPAKLEDSAVYLCASSSRRTGSTYEQYFGPGTRLTVT.

This clone was detected many times. This chain links TRBV14 with TRBJ1-1, with 10 bases aligning to TRBD1. The germline CDR1 and CDR2 sequences are SGHDN and FVKESK. Germline trimming cut 4 bases from V and 6 bases from J; bases unmatched to any gene: 11. The CDR3 loop spans 16 amino acids. CDR3 in amino acids: CASSRNTGTGVPEAFF. The CDR3 coding sequence is TGTGCCAGCAGCCGAAATACCGGGACAGGGGTACCTGAAGCTTTCTTT.

This clone has only a few counts. The rearrangement joins TRBV9 to TRBJ2-7, with a weak D call TRBD2 (6 bases). The germline gives CDR1 SGDLS, CDR2 YYNGEE. V lost 0 bases, J lost 3 bases, and 13 bases lay in between. This CDR3 is built from 15 residues. The CDR3 loop is CASSVGGEPIYEQYF. For the CDR3, the DNA is TGTGCCAGCAGCGTAGGGGGGGAGCCGATCTACGAGCAGTACTTC.